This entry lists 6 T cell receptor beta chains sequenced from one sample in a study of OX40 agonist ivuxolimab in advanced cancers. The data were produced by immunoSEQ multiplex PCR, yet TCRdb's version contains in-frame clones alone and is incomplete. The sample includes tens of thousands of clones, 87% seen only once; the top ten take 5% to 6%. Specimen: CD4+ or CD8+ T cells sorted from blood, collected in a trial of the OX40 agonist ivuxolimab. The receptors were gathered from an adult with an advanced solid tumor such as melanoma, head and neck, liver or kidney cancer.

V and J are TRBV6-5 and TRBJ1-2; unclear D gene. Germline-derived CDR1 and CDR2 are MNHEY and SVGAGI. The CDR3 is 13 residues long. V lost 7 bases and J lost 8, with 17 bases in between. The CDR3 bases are TGTGCCAGCACCGGACCCCTCCTTTGGGGCTACACCTTC. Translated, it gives CASTGPLLWGYTF.

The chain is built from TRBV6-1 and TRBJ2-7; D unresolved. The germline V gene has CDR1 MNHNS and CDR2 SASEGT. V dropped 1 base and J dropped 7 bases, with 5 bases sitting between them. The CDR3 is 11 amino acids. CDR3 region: CASSEGREQYF. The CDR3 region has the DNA TGTGCCAGCAGTGAAGGGCGGGAGCAGTACTTC.

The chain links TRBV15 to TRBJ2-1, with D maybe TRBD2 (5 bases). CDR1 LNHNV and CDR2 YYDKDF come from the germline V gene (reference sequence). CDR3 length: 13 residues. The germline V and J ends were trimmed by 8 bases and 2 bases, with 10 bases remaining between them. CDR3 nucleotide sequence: TGTGCCACCGCCTTAGCGACCTACAATGAGCAGTTCTTC. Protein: CATALATYNEQFF.

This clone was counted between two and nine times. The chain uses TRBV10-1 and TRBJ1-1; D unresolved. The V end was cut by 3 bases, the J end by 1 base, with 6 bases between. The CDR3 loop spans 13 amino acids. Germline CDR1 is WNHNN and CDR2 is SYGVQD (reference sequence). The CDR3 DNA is TGCGCCAGCAGTGAACAGCCGAACACTGAAGCTTTCTTT. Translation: CASSEQPNTEAFF.

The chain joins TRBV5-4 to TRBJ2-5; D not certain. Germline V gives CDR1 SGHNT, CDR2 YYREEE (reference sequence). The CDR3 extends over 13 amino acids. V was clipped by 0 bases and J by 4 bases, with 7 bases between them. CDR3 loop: CASSLEGGETQYF. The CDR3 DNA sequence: TGTGCCAGCAGCTTGGAGGGTGGAGAGACCCAGTACTTC.

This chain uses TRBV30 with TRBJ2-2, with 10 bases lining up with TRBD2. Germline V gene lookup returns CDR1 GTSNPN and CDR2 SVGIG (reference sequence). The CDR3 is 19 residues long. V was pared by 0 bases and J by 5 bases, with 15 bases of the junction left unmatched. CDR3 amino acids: CAWSVFRSGRWKGTGELFF. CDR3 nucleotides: TGTGCCTGGAGTGTATTCCGTAGCGGGAGGTGGAAGGGGACCGGGGAGCTGTTTTTT.